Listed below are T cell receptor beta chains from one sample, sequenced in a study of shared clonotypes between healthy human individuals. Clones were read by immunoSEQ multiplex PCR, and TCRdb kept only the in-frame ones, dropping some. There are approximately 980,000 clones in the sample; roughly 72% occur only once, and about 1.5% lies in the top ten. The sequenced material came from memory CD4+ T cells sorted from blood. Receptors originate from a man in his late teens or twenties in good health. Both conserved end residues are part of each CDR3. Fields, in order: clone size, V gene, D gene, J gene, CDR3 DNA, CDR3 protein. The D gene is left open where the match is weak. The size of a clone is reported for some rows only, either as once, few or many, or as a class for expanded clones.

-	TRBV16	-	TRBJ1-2	TGTGCCAGCAGCCCGGACTGGAACTATGGCTACACCTTC	CASSPDWNYGYTF
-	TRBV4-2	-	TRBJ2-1	TGTGCCAGCAGCCAAGAAGGCTCCGCCGCACGGAGTAATGAGCAGTTCTTC	CASSQEGSAARSNEQFF
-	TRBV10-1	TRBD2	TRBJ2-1	TGCGCCAGCAGCGGGACTAGCGGCTACAATGAGCAGTTCTTC	CASSGTSGYNEQFF
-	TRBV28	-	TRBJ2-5	TGTGCCAGCTTACAGGGAGGAGAGACCCAGTACTTC	CASLQGGETQYF
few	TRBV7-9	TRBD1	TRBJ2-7	TGTGCCAGCAGCCCACTTGGACAGGGGGTATTCGAGCAGTACTTC	CASSPLGQGVFEQYF
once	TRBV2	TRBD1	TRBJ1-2	TGTGCCAGCGGGACAGTCTATGGCTACACCTTC	CASGTVYGYTF
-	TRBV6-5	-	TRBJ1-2	TGTGCCAGCAGTTACTCTAACTATGGCTACACCTTC	CASSYSNYGYTF
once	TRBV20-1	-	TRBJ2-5	TGCAGTGATAGGAGCTTGGAGACCCAGTACTTC	CSDRSLETQYF
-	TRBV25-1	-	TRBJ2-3	TGTGCCAGCAGTGAATGGGGTCCAGATACGCAGTATTTT	CASSEWGPDTQYF
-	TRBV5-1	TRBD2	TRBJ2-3	TGCGCCAGCAGCACAGGGACTAGCGGGGGGGCAACAGATACGCAGTATTTT	CASSTGTSGGATDTQYF